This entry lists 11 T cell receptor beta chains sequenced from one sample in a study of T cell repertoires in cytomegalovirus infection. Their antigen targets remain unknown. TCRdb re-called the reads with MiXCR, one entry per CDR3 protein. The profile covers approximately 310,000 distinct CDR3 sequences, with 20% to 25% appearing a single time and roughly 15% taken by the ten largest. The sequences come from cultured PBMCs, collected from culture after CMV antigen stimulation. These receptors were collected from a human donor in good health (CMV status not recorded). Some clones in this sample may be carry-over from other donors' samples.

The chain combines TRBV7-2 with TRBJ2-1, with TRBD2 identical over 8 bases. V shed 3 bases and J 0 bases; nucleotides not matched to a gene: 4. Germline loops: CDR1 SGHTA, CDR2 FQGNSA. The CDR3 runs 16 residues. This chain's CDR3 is CASSLAGTSSYNEQFF. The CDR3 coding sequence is TGTGCCAGCAGCTTGGCCGGGACTAGCTCCTACAATGAGCAGTTCTTC.

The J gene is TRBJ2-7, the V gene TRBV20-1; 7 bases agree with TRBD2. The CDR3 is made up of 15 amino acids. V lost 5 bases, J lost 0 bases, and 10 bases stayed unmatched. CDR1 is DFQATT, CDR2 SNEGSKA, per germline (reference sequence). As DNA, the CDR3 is TGCAGTGCTCCCAATCCAGCGGGGAGCTCCTACGAGCAGTACTTC. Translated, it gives CSAPNPAGSSYEQYF.

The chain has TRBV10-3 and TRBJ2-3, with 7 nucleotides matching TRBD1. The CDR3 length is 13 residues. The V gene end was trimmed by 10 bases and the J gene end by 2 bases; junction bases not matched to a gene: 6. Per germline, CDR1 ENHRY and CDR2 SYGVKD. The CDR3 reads CATRDSSTDTQYF. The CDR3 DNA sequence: TGTGCCACCAGGGACAGTTCCACAGATACGCAGTATTTT.

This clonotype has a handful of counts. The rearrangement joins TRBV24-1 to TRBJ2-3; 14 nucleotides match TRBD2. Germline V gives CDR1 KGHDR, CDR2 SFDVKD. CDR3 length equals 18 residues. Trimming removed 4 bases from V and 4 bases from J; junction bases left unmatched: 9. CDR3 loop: CATSEAEAGLAGADTQYF. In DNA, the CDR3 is TGTGCCACCAGTGAGGCCGAAGCGGGACTAGCGGGAGCAGATACGCAGTATTTT.

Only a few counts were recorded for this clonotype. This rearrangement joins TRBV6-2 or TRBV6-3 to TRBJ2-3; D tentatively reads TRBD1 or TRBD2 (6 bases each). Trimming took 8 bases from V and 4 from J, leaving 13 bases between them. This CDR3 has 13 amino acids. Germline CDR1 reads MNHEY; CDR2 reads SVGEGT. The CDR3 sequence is CASGLRGADTQYF. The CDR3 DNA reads TGTGCCAGCGGACTTAGGGGGGCAGATACGCAGTATTTT.

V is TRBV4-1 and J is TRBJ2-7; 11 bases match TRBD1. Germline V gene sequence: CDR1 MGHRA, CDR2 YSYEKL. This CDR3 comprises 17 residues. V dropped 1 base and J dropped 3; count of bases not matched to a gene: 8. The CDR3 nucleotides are TGCGCCAGCAGCCAAGTCGTAGCCGGGACAGGGGGCTACGAGCAGTACTTC. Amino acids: CASSQVVAGTGGYEQYF.

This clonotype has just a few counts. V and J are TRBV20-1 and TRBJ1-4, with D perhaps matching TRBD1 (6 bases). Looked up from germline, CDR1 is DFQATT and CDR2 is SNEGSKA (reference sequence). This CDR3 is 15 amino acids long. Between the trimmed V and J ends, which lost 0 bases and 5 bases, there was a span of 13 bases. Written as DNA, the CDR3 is TGCAGTGCTAGAGATATCGGGGGGGCAAATGAAAAACTGTTTTTT. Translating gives CSARDIGGANEKLFF.

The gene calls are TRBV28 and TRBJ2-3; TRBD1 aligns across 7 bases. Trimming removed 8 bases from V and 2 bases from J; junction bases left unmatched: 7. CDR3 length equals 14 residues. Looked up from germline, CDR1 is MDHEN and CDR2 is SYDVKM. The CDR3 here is CASWRQGNTDTQYF. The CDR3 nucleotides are TGTGCCAGCTGGAGACAGGGAAACACAGATACGCAGTATTTT.

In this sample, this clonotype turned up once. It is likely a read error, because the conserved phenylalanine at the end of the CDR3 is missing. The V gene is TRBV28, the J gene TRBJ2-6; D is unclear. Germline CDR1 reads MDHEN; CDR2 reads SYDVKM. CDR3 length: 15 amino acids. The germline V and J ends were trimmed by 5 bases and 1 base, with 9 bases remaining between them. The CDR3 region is CASSPEGSGANVLTY. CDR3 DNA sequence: TGTGCCAGCAGTCCTGAAGGGTCTGGGGCCAACGTCCTGACTTAC.

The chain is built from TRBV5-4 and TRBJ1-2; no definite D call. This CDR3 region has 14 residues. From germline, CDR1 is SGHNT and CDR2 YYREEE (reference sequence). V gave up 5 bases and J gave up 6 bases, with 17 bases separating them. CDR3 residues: CASRFPGSGDGYTF. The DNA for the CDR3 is TGTGCCAGCAGGTTCCCGGGATCAGGAGATGGCTACACCTTC.

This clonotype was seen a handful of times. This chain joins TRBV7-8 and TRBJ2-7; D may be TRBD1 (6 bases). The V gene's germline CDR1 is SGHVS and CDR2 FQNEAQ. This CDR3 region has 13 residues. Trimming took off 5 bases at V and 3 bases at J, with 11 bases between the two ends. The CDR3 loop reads CASSTLTGYEQYV. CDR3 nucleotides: TGTGCCAGCAGCACCCTGACAGGCTACGAGCAGTACGTC.